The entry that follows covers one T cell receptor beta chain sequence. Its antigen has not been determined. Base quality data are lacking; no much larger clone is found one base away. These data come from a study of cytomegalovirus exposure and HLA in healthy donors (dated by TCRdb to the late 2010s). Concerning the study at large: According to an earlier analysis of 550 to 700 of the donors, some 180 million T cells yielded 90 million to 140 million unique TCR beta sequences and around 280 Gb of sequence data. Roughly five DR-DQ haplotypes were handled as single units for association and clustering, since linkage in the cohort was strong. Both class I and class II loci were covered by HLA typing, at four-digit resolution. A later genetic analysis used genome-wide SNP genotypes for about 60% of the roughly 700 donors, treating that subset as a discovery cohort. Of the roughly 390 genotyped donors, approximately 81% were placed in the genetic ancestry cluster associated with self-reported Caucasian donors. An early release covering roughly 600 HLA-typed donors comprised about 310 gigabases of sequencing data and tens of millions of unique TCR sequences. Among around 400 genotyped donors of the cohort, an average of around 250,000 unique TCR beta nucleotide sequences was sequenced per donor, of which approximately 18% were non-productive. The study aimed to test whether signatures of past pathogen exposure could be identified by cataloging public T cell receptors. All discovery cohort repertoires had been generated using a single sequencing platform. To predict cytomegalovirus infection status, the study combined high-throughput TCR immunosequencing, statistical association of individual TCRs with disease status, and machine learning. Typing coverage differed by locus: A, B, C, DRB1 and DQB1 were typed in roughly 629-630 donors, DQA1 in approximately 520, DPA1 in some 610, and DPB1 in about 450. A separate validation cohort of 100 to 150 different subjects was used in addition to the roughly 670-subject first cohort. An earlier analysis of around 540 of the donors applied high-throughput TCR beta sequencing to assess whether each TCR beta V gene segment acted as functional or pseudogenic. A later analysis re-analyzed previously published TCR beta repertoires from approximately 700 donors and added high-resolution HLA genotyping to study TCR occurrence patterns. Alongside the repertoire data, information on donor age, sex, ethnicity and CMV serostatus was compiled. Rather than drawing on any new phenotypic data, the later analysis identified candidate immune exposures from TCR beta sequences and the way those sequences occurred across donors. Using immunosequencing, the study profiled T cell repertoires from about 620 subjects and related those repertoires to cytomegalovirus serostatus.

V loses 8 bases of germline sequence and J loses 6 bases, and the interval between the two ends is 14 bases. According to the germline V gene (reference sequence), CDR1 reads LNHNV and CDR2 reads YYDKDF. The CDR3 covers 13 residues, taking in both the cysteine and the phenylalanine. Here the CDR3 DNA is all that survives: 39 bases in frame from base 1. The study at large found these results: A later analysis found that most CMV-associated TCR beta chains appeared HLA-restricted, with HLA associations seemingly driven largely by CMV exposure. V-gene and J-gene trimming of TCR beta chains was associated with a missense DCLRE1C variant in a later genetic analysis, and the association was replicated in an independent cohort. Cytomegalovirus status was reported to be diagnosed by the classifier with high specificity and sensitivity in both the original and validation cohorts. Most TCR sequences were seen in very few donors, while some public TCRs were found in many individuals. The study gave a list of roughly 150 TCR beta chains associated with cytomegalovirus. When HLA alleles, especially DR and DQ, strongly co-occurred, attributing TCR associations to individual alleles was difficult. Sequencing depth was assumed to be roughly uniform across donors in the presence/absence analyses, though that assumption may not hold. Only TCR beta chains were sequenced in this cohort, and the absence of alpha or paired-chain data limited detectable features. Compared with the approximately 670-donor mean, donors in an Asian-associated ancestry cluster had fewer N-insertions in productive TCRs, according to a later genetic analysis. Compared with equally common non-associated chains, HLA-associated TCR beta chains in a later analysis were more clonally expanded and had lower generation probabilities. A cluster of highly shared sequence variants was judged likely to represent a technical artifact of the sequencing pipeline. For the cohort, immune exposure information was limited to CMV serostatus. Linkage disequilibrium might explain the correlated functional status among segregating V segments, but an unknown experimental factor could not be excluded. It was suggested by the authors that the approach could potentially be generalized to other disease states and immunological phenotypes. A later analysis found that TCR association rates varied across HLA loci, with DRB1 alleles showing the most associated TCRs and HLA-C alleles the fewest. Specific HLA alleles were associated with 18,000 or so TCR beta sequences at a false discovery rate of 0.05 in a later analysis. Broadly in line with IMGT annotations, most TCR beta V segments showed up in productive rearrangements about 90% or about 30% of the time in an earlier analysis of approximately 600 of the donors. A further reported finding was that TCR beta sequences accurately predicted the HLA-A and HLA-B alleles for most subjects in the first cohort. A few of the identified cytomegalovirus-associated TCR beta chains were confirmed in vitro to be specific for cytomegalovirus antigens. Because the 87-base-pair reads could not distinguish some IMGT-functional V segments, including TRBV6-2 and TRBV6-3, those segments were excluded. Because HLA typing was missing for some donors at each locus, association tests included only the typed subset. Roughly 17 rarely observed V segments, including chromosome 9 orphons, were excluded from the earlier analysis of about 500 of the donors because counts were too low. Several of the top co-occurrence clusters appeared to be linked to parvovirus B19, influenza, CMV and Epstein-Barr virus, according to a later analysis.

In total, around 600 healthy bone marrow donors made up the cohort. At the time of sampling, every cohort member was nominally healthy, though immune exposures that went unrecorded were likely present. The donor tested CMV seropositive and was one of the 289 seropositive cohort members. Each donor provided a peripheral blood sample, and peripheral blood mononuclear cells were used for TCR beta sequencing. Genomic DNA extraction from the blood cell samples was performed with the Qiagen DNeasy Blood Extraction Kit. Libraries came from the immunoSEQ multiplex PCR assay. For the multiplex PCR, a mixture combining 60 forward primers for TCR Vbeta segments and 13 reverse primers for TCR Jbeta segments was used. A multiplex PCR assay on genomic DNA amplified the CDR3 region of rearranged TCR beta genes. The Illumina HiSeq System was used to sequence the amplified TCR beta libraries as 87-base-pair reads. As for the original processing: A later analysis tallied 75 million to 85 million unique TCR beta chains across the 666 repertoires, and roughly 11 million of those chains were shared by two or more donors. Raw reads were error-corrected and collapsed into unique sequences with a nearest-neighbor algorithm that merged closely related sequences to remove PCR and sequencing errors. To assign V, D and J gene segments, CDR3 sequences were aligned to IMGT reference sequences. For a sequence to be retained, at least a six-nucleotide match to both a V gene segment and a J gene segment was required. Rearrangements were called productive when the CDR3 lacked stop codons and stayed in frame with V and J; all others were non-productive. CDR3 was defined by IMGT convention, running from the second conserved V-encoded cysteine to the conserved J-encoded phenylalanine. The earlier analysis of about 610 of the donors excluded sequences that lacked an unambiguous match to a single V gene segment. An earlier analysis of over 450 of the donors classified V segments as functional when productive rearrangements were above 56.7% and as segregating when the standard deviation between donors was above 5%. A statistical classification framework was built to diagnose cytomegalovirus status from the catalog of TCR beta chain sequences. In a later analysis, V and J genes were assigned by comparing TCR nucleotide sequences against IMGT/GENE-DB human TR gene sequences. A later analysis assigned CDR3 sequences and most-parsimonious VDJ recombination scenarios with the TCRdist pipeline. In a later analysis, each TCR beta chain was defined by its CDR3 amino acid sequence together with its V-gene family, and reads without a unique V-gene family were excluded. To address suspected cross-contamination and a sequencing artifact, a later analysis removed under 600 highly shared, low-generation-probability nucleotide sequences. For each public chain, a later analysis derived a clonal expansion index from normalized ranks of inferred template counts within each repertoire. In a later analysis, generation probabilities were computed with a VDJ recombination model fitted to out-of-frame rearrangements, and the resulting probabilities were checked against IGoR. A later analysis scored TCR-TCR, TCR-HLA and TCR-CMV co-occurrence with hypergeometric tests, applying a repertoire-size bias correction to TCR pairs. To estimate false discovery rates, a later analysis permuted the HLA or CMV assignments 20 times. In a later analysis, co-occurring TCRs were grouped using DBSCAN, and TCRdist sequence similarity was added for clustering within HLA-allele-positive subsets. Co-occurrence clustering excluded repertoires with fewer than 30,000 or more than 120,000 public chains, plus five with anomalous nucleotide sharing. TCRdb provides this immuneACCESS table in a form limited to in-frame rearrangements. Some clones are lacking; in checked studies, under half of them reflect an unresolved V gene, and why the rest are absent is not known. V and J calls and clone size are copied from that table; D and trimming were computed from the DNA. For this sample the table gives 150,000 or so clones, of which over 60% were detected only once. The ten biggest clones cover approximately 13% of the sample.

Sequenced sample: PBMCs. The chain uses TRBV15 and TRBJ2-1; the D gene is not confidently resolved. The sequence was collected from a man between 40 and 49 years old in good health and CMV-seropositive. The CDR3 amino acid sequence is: CATSLENFNEQFF. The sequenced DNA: TGTGCCACCTCGCTAGAAAATTTCAATGAGCAGTTCTTC.